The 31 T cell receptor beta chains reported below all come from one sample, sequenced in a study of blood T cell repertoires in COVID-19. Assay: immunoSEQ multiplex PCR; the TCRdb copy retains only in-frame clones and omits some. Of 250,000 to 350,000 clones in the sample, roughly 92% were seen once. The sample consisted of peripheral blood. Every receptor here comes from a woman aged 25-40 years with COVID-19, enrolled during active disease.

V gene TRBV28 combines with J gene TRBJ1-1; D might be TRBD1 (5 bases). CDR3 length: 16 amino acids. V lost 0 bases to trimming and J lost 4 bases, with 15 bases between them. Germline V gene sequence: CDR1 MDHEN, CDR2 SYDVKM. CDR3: CASSLWGRGWGTEAFF. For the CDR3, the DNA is TGTGCCAGCAGTTTATGGGGGAGGGGCTGGGGCACTGAAGCTTTCTTT.

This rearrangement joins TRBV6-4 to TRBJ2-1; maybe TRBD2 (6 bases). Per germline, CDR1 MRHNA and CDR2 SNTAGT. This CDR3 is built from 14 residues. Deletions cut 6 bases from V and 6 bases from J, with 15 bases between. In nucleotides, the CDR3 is TGTGCCAGCAGGGCAACTAGCCAGGGCAATGAGCAGTTCTTC. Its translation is CASRATSQGNEQFF.

This CDR3 is CSVAGRALSGANVLTF. CDR3 bases: TGCAGCGTTGCCGGGAGGGCCCTCTCTGGGGCCAACGTCCTGACTTTC. The chain carries TRBV29-1 and TRBJ2-6; 8 bases line up with TRBD2. Germline V lookup: CDR1 SQVTM, CDR2 ANQGSEA. The trim removed 4 bases at V and 0 bases at J, leaving 5 bases unmatched. The CDR3 runs 16 residues.

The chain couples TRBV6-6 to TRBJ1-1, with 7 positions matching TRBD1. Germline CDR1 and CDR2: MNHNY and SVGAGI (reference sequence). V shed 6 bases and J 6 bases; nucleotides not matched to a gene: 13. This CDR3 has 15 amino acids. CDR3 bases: TGTGCCAGCAGCCTCGGGACAGCCCCCGGGGCTGAAGCTTTCTTT. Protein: CASSLGTAPGAEAFF.

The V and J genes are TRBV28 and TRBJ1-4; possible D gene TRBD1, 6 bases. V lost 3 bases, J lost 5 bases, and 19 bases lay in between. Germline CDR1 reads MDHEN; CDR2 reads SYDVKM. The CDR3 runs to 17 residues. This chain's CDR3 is CASSFPLGGGQNEKLFF. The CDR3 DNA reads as TGTGCCAGCAGTTTTCCACTTGGTGGGGGCCAGAATGAAAAACTGTTTTTT.

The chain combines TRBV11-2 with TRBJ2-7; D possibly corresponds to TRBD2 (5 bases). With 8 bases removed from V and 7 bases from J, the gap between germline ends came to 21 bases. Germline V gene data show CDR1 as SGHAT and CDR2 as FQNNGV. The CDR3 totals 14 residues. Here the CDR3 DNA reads TGTGCCAGCCAGGACTTTGGTGGGAGAGGGGAGCAGTACTTC. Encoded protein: CASQDFGGRGEQYF.

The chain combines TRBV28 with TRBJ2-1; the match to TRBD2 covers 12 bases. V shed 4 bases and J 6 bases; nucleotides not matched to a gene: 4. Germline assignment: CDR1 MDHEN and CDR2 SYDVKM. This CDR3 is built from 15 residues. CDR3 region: CASSSTSGRINEQFF. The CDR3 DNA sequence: TGTGCCAGCAGTTCGACTAGCGGGAGAATCAATGAGCAGTTCTTC.

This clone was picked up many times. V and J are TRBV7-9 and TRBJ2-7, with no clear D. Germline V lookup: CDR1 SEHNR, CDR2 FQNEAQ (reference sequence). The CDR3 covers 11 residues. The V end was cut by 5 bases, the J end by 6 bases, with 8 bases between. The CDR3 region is CASSPGLEQYF. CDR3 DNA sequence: TGTGCCAGCAGCCCAGGTCTCGAGCAGTACTTC.

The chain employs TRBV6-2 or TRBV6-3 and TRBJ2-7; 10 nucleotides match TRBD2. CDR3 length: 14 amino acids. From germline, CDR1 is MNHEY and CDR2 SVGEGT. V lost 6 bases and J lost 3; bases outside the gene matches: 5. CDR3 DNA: TGTGCCAGCAGCTATCCTAGCGGGAGCTACGAGCAGTACTTC. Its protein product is CASSYPSGSYEQYF.

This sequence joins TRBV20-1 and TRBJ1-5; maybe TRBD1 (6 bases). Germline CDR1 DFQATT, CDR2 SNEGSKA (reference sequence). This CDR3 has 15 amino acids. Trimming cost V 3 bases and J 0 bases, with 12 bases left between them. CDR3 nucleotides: TGCAGTGCTAGTCCAGGGGATTATAGCAATCAGCCCCAGCATTTT. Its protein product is CSASPGDYSNQPQHF.

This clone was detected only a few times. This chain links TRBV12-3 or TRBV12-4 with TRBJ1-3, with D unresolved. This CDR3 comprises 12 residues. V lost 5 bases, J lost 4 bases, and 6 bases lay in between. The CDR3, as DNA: TGTGCCAGCAGTAATTCAGGAAACACCATATATTTT. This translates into CASSNSGNTIYF.

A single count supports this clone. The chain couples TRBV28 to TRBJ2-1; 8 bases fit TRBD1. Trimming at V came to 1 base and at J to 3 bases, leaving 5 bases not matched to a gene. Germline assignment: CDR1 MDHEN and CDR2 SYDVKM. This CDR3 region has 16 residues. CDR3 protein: CASSLSGQGIYNEQFF. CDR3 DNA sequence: TGTGCCAGCAGTTTATCCGGACAGGGTATCTACAATGAGCAGTTCTTC.

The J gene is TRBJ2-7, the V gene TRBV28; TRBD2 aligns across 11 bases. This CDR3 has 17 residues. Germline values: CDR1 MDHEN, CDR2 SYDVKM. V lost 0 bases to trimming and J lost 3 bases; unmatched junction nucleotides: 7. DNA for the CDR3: TGTGCCAGCAGTTTATGGGGACCGGGACTAGCGGACTACGAGCAGTACTTC. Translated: CASSLWGPGLADYEQYF.

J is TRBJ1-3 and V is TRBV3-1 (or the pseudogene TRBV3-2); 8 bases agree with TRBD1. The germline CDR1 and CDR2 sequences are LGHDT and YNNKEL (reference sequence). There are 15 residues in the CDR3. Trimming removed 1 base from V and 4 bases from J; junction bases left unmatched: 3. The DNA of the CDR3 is TGTGCCAGCAGCCAAGGGACAGGGAGCGGAAACACCATATATTTT. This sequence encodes CASSQGTGSGNTIYF.

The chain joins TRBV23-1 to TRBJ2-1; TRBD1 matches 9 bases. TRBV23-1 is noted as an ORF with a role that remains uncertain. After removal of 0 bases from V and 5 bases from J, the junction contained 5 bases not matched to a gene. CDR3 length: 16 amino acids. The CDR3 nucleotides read TGCGCCAGCAGTCAATCCGGGACAGGGCCGAACAATGAGCAGTTCTTC. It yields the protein CASSQSGTGPNNEQFF.

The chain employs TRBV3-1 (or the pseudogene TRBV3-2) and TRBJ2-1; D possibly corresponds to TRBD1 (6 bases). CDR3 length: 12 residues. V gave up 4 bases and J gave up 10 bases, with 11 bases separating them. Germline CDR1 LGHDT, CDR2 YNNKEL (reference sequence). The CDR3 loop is CASSPPRGEQFF. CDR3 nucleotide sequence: TGTGCCAGCAGCCCTCCAAGGGGGGAGCAGTTCTTC.

CDR3 protein: CASSWTRGLSTDTQYF. The CDR3 nucleotides are TGTGCCAGTAGTTGGACTAGAGGTTTATCCACAGATACGCAGTATTTT. This chain connects TRBV19 to TRBJ2-3; TRBD2 agrees at 7 bases. CDR1 is LNHDA and CDR2 is SQIVND in the germline V gene (reference sequence). This CDR3 contains 16 residues. With V trimmed by 5 bases and J by 2 bases, 10 bases remained unmatched.

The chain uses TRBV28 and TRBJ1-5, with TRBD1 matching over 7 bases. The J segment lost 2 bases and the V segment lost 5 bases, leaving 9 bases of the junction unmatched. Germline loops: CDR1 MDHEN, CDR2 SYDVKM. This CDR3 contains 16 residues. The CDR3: CASSARGWSGNQPQHF. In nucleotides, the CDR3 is TGTGCCAGCAGTGCCAGGGGGTGGAGTGGCAATCAGCCCCAGCATTTT.

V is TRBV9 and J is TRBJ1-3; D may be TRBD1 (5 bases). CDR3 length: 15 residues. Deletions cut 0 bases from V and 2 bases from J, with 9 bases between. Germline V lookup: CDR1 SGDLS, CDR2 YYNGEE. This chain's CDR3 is CASSVASGAGNTIYF. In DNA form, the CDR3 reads TGTGCCAGCAGCGTAGCTTCGGGGGCTGGAAACACCATATATTTT.

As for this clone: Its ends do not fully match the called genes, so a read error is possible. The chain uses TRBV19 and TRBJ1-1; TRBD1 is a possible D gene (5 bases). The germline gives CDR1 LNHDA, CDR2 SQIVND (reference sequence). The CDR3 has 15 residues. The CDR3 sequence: CASSIGGGTNTEAFF. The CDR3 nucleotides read TGTGCCAGTAGCATAGGCGGGGGGACGAACACTGAAGCTTTCTTT. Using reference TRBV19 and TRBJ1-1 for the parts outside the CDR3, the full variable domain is DGGITQSPKYLFRKEGQNVTLSCEQNLNHDAMYWYRQDPGQGLRLIYYSQIVNDFQKGDIAEGYSVSREKKESFPLTVTSAQKNPTAFYLCASSIGGGTNTEAFFGQGTRLTVV.

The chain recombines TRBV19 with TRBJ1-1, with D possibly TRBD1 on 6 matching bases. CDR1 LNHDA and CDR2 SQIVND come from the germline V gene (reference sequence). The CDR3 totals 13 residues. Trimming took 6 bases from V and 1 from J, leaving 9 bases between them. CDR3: CASRGQENTEAFF. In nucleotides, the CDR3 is TGTGCCAGTAGGGGACAAGAGAACACTGAAGCTTTCTTT.

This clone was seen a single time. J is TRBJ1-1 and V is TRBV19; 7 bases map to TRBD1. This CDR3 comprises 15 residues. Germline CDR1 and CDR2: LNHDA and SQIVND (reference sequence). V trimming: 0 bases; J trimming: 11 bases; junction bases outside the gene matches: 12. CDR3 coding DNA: TGTGCCAGTAGTATAGATCTTGACAGGGAAGGGGAGGCTTTCTTT. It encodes CASSIDLDREGEAFF. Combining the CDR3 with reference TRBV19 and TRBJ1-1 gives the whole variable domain DGGITQSPKYLFRKEGQNVTLSCEQNLNHDAMYWYRQDPGQGLRLIYYSQIVNDFQKGDIAEGYSVSREKKESFPLTVTSAQKNPTAFYLCASSIDLDREGEAFFGQGTRLTVV.

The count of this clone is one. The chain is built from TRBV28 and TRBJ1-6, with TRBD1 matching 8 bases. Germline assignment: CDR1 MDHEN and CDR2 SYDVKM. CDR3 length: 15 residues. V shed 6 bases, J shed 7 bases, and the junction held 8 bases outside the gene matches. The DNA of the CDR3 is TGTGCCAGCAGCGAGACAGGGGTGGGCAATTCACCCCTCCACTTT. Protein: CASSETGVGNSPLHF.

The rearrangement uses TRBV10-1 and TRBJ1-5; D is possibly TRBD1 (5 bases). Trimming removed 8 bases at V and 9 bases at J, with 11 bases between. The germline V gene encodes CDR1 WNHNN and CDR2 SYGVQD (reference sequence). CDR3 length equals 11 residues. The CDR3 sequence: CASSGGGPQHF. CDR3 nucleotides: TGCGCCAGCTCGGGGGGTGGGCCCCAGCATTTT.

CDR3 sequence reads: CASSHGQGAVYGYTF. In nucleotides, the CDR3 is TGTGCCAGCAGCCACGGACAGGGGGCTGTGTATGGCTACACCTTC. This rearrangement joins TRBV3-1 (or the pseudogene TRBV3-2) to TRBJ1-2; 11 bases are shared with TRBD1. In germline, CDR1 is LGHDT, CDR2 YNNKEL (reference sequence). This CDR3 spans 15 amino acids. J was trimmed by 5 bases and V by 3 bases; bases with no gene match: 5.

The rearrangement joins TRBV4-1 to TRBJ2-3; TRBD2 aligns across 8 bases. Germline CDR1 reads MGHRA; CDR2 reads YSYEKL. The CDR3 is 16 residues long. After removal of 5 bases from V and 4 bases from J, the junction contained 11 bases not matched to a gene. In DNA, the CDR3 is TGCGCCAGCAGCTACAACGGGCGGGGGGCGGCAGATACGCAGTATTTT. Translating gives CASSYNGRGAADTQYF.

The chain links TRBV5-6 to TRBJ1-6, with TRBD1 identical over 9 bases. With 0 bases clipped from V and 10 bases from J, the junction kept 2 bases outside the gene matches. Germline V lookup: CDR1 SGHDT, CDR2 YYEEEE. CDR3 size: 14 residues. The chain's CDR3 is CASSLGTGVSPLHF. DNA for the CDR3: TGTGCCAGCAGCTTGGGGACAGGGGTCTCACCCCTCCACTTT.

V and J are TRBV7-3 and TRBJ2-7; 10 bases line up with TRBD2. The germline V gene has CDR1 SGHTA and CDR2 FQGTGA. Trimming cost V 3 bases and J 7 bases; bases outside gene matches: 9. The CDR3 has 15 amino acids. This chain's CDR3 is CASSFGTSERGEQYF. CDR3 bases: TGTGCCAGCAGCTTTGGGACTAGCGAGCGTGGGGAGCAGTACTTC.

DNA for the CDR3: TGTGCCAGCAGTTTGGGGACACAAAACTATGGCTACACCTTC. Protein product: CASSLGTQNYGYTF. The chain uses TRBV28 and TRBJ1-2, with a tentative D call TRBD1 (6 bases). The germline V and J ends were trimmed by 3 bases and 2 bases, with 10 bases remaining between them. The CDR3 contains 14 residues. CDR1 is MDHEN and CDR2 is SYDVKM in the germline V gene.

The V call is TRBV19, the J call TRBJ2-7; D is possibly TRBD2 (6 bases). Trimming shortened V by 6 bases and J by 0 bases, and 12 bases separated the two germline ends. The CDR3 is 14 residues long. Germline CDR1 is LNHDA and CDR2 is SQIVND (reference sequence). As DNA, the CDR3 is TGTGCCAGTAGGCCCCGGGACTCCTCCTACGAGCAGTACTTC. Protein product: CASRPRDSSYEQYF. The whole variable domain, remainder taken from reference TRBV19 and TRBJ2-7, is DGGITQSPKYLFRKEGQNVTLSCEQNLNHDAMYWYRQDPGQGLRLIYYSQIVNDFQKGDIAEGYSVSREKKESFPLTVTSAQKNPTAFYLCASRPRDSSYEQYFGPGTRLTVT.

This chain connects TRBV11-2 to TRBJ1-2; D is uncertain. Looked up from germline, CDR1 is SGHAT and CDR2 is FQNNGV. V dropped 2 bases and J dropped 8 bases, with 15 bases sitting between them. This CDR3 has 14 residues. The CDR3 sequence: CASSLISTALGYTF. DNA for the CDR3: TGTGCCAGCAGCTTAATCTCAACAGCCCTCGGCTACACCTTC.